This T cell receptor beta chain was sequenced for a study of blood T cell repertoires in COVID-19. Study-level information: In each case, the material was cDNA or gDNA derived from T cells, B-cell-depleted T cells, or PBMCs.

Only in-frame clones appear in the TCRdb table, and some are missing; sequencing was by immunoSEQ multiplex PCR. The table records 200,000 to 250,000 clones, around 90% of them present only once. The CDR3 sequence is 15 residues long. Germline trimming cut 6 bases from V and 3 bases from J; bases unmatched to any gene: 8. Germline CDR1 MGHRA, CDR2 YSYEKL. Participant ages covered about 18 to 89 years across 20 to 30 US areas. Symptom resolution, clearance, or two negative PCRs marked donors in Cohort 3 as recovered. Specimen: PBMCs or T cells enriched from blood (not recorded which). V is TRBV4-1 and J is TRBJ2-4; TRBD2 matches at 7 bases. The sequence was collected from a woman aged 25 to 45 who had recovered from COVID-19. DNA for the CDR3: TGCGCCAGCAGGAGCGGGGAAGGGGTCAAAAACATTCAGTACTTC. This encodes CASRSGEGVKNIQYF.